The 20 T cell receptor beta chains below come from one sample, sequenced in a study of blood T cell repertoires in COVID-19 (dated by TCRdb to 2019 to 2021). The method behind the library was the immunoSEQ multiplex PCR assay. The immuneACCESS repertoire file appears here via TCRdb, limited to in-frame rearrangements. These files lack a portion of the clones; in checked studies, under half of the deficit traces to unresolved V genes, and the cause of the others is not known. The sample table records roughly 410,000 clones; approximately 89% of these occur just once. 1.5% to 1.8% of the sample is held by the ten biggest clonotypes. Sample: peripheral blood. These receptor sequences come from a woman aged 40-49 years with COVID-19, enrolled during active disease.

The CDR3 DNA reads as TGTGCCAGCAGCCCCGAACAGGGGCTGCCTAGCTACACCTTC. It is translated as CASSPEQGLPSYTF. The chain joins TRBV13 to TRBJ1-2; TRBD1 matches at 7 bases. V shed 5 bases, J shed 9 bases, and the junction held 12 bases outside the gene matches. CDR1 and CDR2 from the germline V gene are PRHDT and FYEKMQ (reference sequence). This CDR3 region has 14 residues.

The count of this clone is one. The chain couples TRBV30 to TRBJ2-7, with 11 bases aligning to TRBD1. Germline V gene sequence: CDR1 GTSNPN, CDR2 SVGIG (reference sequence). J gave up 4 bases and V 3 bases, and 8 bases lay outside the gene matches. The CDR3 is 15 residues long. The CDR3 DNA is TGTGCCTGGAGGATGGACAGGGGGCGTTTGTACGAGCAGTACTTC. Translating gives CAWRMDRGRLYEQYF.

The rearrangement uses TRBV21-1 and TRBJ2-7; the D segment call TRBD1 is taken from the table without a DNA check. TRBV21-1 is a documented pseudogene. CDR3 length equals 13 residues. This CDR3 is CASSTYRVGEQYF. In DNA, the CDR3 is TGTGCCAGCAGCACGTACAGGGTCGGCGAGCAGTACTTC.

CDR3 in amino acids: CASSQRGPGNEKLFF. The CDR3 DNA sequence: TGCGCCAGCAGCCAAAGGGGGCCTGGTAATGAAAAACTGTTTTTT. The chain uses TRBV4-1 and TRBJ1-4; 7 bases map to TRBD1. The CDR3 runs to 15 residues. CDR1 MGHRA and CDR2 YSYEKL come from the germline V gene. Trimming removed 2 bases from V and 4 bases from J; junction bases left unmatched: 4.

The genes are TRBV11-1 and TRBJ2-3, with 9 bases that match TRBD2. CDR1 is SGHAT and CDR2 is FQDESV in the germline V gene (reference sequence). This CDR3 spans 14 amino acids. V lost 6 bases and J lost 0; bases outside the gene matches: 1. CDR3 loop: CASRGLASTDTQYF. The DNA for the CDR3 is TGTGCCAGCAGGGGACTAGCTAGCACAGATACGCAGTATTTT. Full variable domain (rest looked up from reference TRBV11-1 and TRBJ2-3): EAEVAQSPRYKITEKSQAVAFWCDPISGHATLYWYRQILGQGPELLVQFQDESVVDDSQLPKDRFSAERLKGVDSTLKIQPAELGDSAMYLCASRGLASTDTQYFGPGTRLTVL.

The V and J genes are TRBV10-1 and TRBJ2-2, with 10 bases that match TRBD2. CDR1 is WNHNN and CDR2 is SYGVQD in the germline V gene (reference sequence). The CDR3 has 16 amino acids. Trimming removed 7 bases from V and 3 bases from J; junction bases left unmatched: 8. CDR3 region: CASISQREGDTGELFF. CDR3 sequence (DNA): TGCGCCAGCATTTCCCAGCGGGAGGGTGACACCGGGGAGCTGTTTTTT.

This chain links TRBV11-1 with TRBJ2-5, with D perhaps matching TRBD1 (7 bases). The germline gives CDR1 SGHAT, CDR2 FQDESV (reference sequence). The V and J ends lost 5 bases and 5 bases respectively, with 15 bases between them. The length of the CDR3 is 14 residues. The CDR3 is CASSIRRGPETQYF. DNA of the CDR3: TGTGCCAGCAGCATACGGAGGGGGCCGGAGACCCAGTACTTC.

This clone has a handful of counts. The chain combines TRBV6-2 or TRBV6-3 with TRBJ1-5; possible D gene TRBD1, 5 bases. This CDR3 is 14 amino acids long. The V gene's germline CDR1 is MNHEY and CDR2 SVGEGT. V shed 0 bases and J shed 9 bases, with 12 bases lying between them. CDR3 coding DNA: TGTGCCAGCAGTTACTCCCTTGGGGGGGGGCCCCAGCATTTT. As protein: CASSYSLGGGPQHF.

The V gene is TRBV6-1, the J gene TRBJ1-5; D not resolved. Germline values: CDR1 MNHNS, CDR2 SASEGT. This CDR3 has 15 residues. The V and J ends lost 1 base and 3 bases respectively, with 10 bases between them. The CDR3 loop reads CASSEGQTFNQPQHF. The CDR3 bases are TGTGCCAGCAGTGAAGGGCAGACTTTCAATCAGCCCCAGCATTTT.

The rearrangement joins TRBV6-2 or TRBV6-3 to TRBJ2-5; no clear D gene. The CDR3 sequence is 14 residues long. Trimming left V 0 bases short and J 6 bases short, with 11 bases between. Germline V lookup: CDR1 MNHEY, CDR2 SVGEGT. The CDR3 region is CASSYSGPSKTQYF. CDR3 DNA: TGTGCCAGCAGTTACTCGGGCCCGTCGAAGACCCAGTACTTC.

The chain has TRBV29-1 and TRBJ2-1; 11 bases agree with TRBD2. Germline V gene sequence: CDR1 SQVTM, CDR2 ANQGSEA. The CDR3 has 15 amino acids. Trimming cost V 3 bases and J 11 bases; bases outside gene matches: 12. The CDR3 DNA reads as TGCAGCGTTGACGCCCCTGACCCTAGCGGGAGGAAGCAGTTCTTC. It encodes CSVDAPDPSGRKQFF.

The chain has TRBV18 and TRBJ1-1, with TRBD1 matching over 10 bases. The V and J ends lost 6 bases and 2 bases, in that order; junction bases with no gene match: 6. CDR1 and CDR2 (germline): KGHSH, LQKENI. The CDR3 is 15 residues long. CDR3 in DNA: TGTGCCAGCTCCCGGGACAGGGGTTTTAACACTGAAGCTTTCTTT. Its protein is CASSRDRGFNTEAFF. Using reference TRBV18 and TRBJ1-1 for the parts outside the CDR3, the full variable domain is NAGVMQNPRHLVRRRGQEARLRCSPMKGHSHVYWYRQLPEEGLKFMVYLQKENIIDESGMPKERFSAEFPKEGPSILRIQQVVRGDSAAYFCASSRDRGFNTEAFFGQGTRLTVV.

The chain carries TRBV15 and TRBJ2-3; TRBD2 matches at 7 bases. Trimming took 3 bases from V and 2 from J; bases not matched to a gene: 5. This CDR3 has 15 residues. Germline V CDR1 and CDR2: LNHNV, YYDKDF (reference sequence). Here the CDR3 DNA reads TGTGCCACCAGCAGGCGGCGGGGGAACACAGATACGCAGTATTTT. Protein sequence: CATSRRRGNTDTQYF.

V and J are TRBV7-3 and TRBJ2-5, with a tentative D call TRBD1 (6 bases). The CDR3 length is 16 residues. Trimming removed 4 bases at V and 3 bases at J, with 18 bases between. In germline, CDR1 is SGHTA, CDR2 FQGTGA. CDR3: CASSSRGDRPEETQYF. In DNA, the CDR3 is TGTGCCAGCAGCTCGAGGGGAGACAGGCCCGAAGAGACCCAGTACTTC. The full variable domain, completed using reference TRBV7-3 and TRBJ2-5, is GAGVSQTPSNKVTEKGKYVELRCDPISGHTALYWYRQSLGQGPEFLIYFQGTGAADDSGLPNDRFFAVRPEGSVSTLKIQRTERGDSAVYLCASSSRGDRPEETQYFGPGTRLLVL.

The DNA of the CDR3 is TGTGCCAGTATCGGTCCTAGTCCCCTTGGCGGCTATGGCTACACCTTC. Protein: CASIGPSPLGGYGYTF. The J gene is TRBJ1-2, the V gene TRBV19; D remains unclear. With 7 bases removed from V and 4 bases from J, the gap between germline ends came to 22 bases. The V gene's germline CDR1 is LNHDA and CDR2 SQIVND (reference sequence). The CDR3 contains 16 residues. Full variable domain (rest looked up from reference TRBV19 and TRBJ1-2): DGGITQSPKYLFRKEGQNVTLSCEQNLNHDAMYWYRQDPGQGLRLIYYSQIVNDFQKGDIAEGYSVSREKKESFPLTVTSAQKNPTAFYLCASIGPSPLGGYGYTFGSGTRLTVV.

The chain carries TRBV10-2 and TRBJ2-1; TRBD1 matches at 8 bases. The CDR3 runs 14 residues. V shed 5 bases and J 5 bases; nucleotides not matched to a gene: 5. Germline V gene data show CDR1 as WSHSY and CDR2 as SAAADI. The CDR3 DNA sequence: TGCGCCAGCAGTCGGACAGGGTCGGACAATGAGCAGTTCTTC. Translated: CASSRTGSDNEQFF.

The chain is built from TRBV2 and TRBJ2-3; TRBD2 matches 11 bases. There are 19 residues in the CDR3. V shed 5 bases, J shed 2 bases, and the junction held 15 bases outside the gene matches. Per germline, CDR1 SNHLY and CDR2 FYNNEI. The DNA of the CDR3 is TGTGCCAGCAGTTCTTCTGGGTTAGCGGGAGGGGGGCCCACAGATACGCAGTATTTT. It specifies CASSSSGLAGGGPTDTQYF.

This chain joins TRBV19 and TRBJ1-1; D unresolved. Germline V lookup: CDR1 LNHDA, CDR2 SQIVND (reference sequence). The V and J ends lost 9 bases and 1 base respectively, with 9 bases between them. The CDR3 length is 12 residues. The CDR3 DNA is TGTGCCAGCCTCAGACAGAACACTGAAGCTTTCTTT. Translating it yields CASLRQNTEAFF. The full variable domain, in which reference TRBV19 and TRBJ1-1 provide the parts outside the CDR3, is DGGITQSPKYLFRKEGQNVTLSCEQNLNHDAMYWYRQDPGQGLRLIYYSQIVNDFQKGDIAEGYSVSREKKESFPLTVTSAQKNPTAFYLCASLRQNTEAFFGQGTRLTVV.

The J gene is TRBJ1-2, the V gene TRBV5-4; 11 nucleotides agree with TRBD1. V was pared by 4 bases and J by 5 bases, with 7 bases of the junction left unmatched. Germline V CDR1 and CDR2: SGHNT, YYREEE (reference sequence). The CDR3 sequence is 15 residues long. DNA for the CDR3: TGTGCCAGCAGCCTAGGACAGGGGGCCTTTTATGGCTACACCTTC. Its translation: CASSLGQGAFYGYTF.

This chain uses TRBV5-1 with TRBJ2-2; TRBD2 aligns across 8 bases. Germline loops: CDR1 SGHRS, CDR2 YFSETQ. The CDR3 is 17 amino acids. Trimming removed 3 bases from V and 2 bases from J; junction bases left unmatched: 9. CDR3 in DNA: TGCGCCAGCAGCTGGTGGGGAGTAGCGGGAAACACCGGGGAGCTGTTTTTT. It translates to CASSWWGVAGNTGELFF.